This T cell receptor beta chain is drawn from a study of glioma-infiltrating T cells. General study points: Very few CDR3 sequences were shared between tissue and blood. Tissue-blood divergence was below expectation in non-neoplastic patients, above in gliomas.

V dropped 3 bases and J dropped 2 bases, with 16 bases sitting between them. CDR1 and CDR2 (germline): MDHEN, SYDVKM. This CDR3 comprises 17 residues. Amplification of TCR alpha and beta CDR3 regions from RNA used iRepertoire nested multiplex PCR. TCRdb reprocessed the multiplex PCR reads with MiXCR, giving one entry per CDR3 protein. The sample carries a few hundred thousand distinct CDR3 sequences, roughly two fifths recorded once. This clonotype was seen a handful of times. Its antigen is as yet unknown. The chain carries TRBV28 and TRBJ2-2; weak D call: TRBD2 (5 bases). The sample consisted of glioma tissue, nonneoplastic brain tissue, or PBMCs (not recorded which). The TCR sequence derives from a human donor with low-grade glioma or glioblastoma, undergoing nonglioma brain surgery, or in good health (not recorded which). The CDR3 spells CASSFPRGSVNTGELFF. CDR3 nucleotides: TGTGCCAGCAGTTTTCCCCGAGGGAGTGTAAACACCGGGGAGCTGTTTTTT.